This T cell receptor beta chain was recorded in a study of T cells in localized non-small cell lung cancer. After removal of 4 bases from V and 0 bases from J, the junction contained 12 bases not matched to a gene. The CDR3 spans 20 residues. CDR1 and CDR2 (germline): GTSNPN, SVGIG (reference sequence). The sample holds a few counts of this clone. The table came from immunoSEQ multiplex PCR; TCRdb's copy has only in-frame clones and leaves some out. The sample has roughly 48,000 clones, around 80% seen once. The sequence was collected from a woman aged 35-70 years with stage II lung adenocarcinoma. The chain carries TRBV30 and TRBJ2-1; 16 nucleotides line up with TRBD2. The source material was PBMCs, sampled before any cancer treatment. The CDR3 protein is CAWKTLMGLAGGTSYNEQFF. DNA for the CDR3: TGTGCCTGGAAAACACTGATGGGACTAGCGGGGGGGACCTCCTACAATGAGCAGTTCTTC.